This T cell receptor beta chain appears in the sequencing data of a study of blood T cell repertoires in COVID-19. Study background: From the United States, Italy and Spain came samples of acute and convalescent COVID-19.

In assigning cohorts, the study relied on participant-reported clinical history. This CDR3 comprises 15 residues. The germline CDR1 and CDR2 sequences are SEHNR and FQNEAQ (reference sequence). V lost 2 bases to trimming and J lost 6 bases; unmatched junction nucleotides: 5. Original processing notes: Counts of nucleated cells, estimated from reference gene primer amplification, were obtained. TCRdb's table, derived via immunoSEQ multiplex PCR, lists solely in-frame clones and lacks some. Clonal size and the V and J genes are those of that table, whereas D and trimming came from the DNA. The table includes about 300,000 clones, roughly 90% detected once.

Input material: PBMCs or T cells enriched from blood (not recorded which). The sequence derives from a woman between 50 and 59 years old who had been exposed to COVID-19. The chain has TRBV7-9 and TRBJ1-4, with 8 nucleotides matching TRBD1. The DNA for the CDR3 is TGTGCCAGCAGCTTATACCAGGGGGCTTATGAAAAACTGTTTTTT. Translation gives CASSLYQGAYEKLFF.